Each of the 12 T cell receptor beta chains below was sequenced from the same sample in a study of blood T cells in healthy people across ages. Then a second PCR, running about 6 to 12 cycles, was carried out with a sample-barcoded 5' primer and a J-beta primer mix. TCRdb ran MiXCR on the 5' RACE reads and lists one entry per CDR3 protein. The sample lists hundreds of thousands of distinct CDR3 sequences, around 27% occurring once. These data were likewise used in another study, on T cells of mothers and their children.

The source material was blood. These receptors all come from a boy aged 2 to 9 in good health.

A few counts support this clonotype. This chain uses TRBV27 with TRBJ1-2, with D perhaps matching TRBD1 (5 bases). This CDR3 has 13 residues. V was shortened by 7 bases and J by 2 bases, with 11 bases between the two germline ends. Germline CDR1 reads MNHEY; CDR2 reads SMNVEV (reference sequence). The CDR3, as DNA: TGTGCCAGCAAGCCAGGGATAAACTATGGCTACACCTTC. Its translation: CASKPGINYGYTF.

Concerning this clonotype itself: Just one base apart from a much larger clone, this may be a read error. This rearrangement joins TRBV20-1 to TRBJ2-1, with a tentative D call TRBD2 (7 bases). Looked up from germline, CDR1 is DFQATT and CDR2 is SNEGSKA (reference sequence). The length of the CDR3 is 14 residues. The V gene lost 5 bases and the J gene lost 7 bases, with 18 bases spanning the gap. The CDR3 DNA follows: TGCAGTGCTGACTGGGGAGGGGGGGGGAATGAGCAGTTCTTC. Translating it yields CSADWGGGGNEQFF.

CDR3 sequence reads: CASSLQLVDQETQYF. In DNA form, the CDR3 reads TGCGCCAGCAGCTTGCAGCTAGTGGACCAAGAGACCCAGTACTTC. The genes are TRBV5-1 and TRBJ2-5; D not resolved. Trimming stripped 1 base from V and 0 bases from J, with 10 bases between. Germline V gene sequence: CDR1 SGHRS, CDR2 YFSETQ. The CDR3 is made up of 15 amino acids.

This chain links TRBV29-1 with TRBJ1-1; 8 bases are shared with TRBD1. Germline V lookup: CDR1 SQVTM, CDR2 ANQGSEA. This CDR3 spans 13 amino acids. With 7 bases clipped from V and 0 bases from J, the junction kept 4 bases outside the gene matches. The CDR3 nucleotides are TGCAGCGCCCGGACAGGGATGAACACTGAAGCTTTCTTT. Its translation is CSARTGMNTEAFF.

The V gene is TRBV12-3 or TRBV12-4, the J gene TRBJ2-5; TRBD1 might be the D (5 bases). There are 15 residues in the CDR3. V was trimmed by 8 bases and J by 1 base, leaving 17 bases between them. CDR3 sequence reads: CASSRIGAPQETQYF. The DNA for the CDR3 is TGTGCCAGCTCGAGAATTGGGGCCCCCCAAGAGACCCAGTACTTC.

This clonotype was detected once. This chain connects TRBV14 to TRBJ2-6, with D tentatively TRBD1 (7 bases). Per germline, CDR1 SGHDN and CDR2 FVKESK. V was pared by 4 bases and J by 0 bases, with 16 bases between. The CDR3 consists of 18 residues. Here the CDR3 reads CASSRLGQDYSGANVLTF. CDR3 nucleotide sequence: TGTGCCAGCAGCCGACTCGGACAGGACTACTCTGGGGCCAACGTCCTGACTTTC.

This clonotype was seen more than once but under ten times. The chain uses TRBV4-3 and TRBJ2-1; 7 bases match TRBD2. CDR1 and CDR2 from the germline V gene are LGHNA and YSLEER. V was pared by 0 bases and J by 5 bases, with 7 bases of the junction left unmatched. The CDR3 sequence is 16 residues long. The CDR3 coding sequence is TGCGCCAGCAGCCAAGATGGGGCTAGCGGACACAATGAGCAGTTCTTC. It yields the protein CASSQDGASGHNEQFF.

The genes are TRBV10-3 and TRBJ2-5, with 9 bases lining up with TRBD1. Trimming cost V 0 bases and J 9 bases; bases outside gene matches: 8. Germline V gene data show CDR1 as ENHRY and CDR2 as SYGVKD. The CDR3 is made up of 15 amino acids. The DNA of the CDR3 is TGTGCCATCAGTGAGTCGGGACAGGGATTTCGGGCCCAGTACTTC. It translates to CAISESGQGFRAQYF.

This clonotype was observed a handful of times. The chain recombines TRBV7-2 with TRBJ2-7; 11 bases match TRBD2. Looked up from germline, CDR1 is SGHTA and CDR2 is FQGNSA. The CDR3 is made up of 16 amino acids. Unmatched junction bases numbered 5, after V lost 1 base and J lost 3 bases. The CDR3 DNA follows: TGTGCCAGCAGCTTAGTCGCCGGGACTAGCGGCTACGAGCAGTACTTC. Its translation is CASSLVAGTSGYEQYF.

There are a few counts of this clonotype. The chain is built from TRBV7-9 and TRBJ2-3, with a tentative D call TRBD2 (5 bases). The CDR3 extends over 16 amino acids. V lost 5 bases and J lost 0, with 15 bases in between. The germline V gene has CDR1 SEHNR and CDR2 FQNEAQ (reference sequence). The CDR3 reads CASSPPQRLSTDTQYF. Here the CDR3 DNA reads TGTGCCAGCAGCCCTCCCCAGCGGCTAAGCACAGATACGCAGTATTTT.

This clonotype was seen a handful of times. The rearrangement joins TRBV7-2 to TRBJ1-5; 7 bases map to TRBD1. This CDR3 region has 12 residues. The junction had 1 base not matched to a gene; V was cut back by 5 bases and J by 6 bases. Germline CDR1 SGHTA, CDR2 FQGNSA. CDR3 DNA sequence: TGTGCCAGCAGCAACAGGGGTCAGCCCCAGCATTTT. It translates to CASSNRGQPQHF.

This chain connects TRBV24-1 to TRBJ2-3; 9 nucleotides match TRBD1. Germline CDR1 is KGHDR and CDR2 is SFDVKD. The CDR3 covers 17 residues. The J segment lost 2 bases and the V segment lost 3 bases, leaving 8 bases of the junction unmatched. CDR3 bases: TGTGCCACCAGTGATCCGCCGGGACAGGGTTCCACAGATACGCAGTATTTT. Its protein product is CATSDPPGQGSTDTQYF.